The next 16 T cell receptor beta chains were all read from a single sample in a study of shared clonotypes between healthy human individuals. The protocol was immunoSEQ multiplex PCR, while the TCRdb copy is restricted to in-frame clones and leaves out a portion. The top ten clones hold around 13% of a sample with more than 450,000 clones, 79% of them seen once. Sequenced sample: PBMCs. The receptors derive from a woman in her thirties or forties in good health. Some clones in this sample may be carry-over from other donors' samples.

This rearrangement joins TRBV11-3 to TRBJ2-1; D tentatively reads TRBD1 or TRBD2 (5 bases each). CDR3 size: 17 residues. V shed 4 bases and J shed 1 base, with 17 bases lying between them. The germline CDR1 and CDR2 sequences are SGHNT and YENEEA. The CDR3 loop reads CASSSRRGAASYNEQFF. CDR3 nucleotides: TGTGCCAGCAGCTCCCGCAGAGGGGCAGCTTCCTACAATGAGCAGTTCTTC.

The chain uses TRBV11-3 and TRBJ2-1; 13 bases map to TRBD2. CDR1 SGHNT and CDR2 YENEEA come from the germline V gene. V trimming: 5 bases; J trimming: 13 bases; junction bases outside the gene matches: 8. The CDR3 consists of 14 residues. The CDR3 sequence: CASSVRTSGGTQFF. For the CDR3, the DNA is TGTGCCAGCAGCGTCAGGACTAGCGGGGGAACTCAGTTCTTC.

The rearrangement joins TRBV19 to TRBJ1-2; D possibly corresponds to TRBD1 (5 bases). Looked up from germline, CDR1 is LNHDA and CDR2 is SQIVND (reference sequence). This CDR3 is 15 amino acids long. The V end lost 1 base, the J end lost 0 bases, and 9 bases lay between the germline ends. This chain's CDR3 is CASSIAGTANYGYTF. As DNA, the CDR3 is TGTGCCAGTAGTATAGCCGGGACGGCTAACTATGGCTACACCTTC. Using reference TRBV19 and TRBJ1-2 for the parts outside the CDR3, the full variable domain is DGGITQSPKYLFRKEGQNVTLSCEQNLNHDAMYWYRQDPGQGLRLIYYSQIVNDFQKGDIAEGYSVSREKKESFPLTVTSAQKNPTAFYLCASSIAGTANYGYTFGSGTRLTVV.

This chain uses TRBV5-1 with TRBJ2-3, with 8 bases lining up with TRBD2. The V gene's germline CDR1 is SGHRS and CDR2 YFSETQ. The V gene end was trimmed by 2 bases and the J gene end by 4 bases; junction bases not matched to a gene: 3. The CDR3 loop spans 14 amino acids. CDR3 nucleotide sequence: TGCGCCAGCAGCTTAGCGGGAGTGGCAGATACGCAGTATTTT. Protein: CASSLAGVADTQYF.

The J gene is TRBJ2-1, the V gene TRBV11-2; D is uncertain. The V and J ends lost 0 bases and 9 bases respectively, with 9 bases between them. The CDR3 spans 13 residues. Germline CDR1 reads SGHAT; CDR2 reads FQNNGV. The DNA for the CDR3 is TGTGCCAGCAGCTTAGAATTGCCGACTGAGCAGTTCTTC. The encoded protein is CASSLELPTEQFF.

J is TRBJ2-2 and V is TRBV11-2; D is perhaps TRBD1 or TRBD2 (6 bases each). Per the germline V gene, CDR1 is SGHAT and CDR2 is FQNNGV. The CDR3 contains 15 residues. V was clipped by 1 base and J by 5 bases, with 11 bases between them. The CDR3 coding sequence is TGTGCCAGCAGCTTAGTCCGGGGGCGGACCGGGGAGCTGTTTTTT. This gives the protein CASSLVRGRTGELFF.

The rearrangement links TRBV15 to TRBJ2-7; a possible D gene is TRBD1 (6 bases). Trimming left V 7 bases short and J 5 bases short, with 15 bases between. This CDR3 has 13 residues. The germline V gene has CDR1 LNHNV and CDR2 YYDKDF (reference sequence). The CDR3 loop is CATKETGVHEQYF. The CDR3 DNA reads TGTGCCACCAAGGAGACAGGCGTCCACGAGCAGTACTTC.

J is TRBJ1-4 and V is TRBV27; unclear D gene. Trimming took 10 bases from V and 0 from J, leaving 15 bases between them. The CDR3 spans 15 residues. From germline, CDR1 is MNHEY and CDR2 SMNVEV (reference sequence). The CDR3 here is CATPGPATTNEKLFF. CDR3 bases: TGTGCCACCCCGGGTCCAGCTACAACTAATGAAAAACTGTTTTTT.

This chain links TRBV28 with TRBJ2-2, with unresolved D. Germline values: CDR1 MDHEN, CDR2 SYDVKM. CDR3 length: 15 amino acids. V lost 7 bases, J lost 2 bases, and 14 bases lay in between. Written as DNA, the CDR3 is TGTGCCAGCACCTTCTACCGATTAAACACCGGGGAGCTGTTTTTT. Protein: CASTFYRLNTGELFF.

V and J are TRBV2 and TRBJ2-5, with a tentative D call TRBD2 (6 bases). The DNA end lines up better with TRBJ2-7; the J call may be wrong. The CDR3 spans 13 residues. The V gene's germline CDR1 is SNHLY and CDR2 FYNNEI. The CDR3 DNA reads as TGTGCCAGCAGGCGGGACCGAAACTACGAGCAGTACTTC. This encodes CASRRDRNYEQYF.

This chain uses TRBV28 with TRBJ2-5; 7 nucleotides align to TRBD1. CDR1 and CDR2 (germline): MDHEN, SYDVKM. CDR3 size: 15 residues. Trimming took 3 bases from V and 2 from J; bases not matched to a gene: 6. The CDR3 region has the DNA TGTGCCAGCAGTTTCTCTGACAGGGTTCAAGAGACCCAGTACTTC. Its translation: CASSFSDRVQETQYF. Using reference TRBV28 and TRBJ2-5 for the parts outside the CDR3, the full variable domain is DVKVTQSSRYLVKRTGEKVFLECVQDMDHENMFWYRQDPGLGLRLIYFSYDVKMKEKGDIPEGYSVSREKKERFSLILESASTNQTSMYLCASSFSDRVQETQYFGPGTRLLVL.

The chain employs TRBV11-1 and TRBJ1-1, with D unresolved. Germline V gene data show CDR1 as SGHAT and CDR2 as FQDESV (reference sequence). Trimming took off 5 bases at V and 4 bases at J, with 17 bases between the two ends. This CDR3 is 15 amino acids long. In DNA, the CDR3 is TGTGCCAGCAGCCCCCGGGGAGTCGGCGGCACTGAAGCTTTCTTT. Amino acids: CASSPRGVGGTEAFF.

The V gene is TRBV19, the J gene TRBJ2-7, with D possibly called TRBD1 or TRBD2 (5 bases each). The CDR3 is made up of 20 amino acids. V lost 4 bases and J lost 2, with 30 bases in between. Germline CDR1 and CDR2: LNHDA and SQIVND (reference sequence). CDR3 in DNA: TGTGCCAGTAGTACCCCCCGAAAGTGGCGGAGGACACCGTCACCCTACGAGCAGTACTTC. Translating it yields CASSTPRKWRRTPSPYEQYF.

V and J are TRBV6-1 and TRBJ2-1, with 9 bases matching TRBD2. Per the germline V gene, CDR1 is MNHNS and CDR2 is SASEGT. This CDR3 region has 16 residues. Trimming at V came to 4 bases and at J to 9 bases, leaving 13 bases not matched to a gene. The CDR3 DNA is TGTGCCAGCAGTGCAGAGATTAGCGGGAGTTATGGTGAGCAGTTCTTC. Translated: CASSAEISGSYGEQFF.

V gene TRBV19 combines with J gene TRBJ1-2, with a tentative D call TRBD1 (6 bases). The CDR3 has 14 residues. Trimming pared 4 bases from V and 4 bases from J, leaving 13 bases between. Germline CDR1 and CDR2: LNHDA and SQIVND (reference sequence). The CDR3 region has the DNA TGTGCCAGTAGTAAACAGGGAGAAGGCTATGGCTACACCTTC. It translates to CASSKQGEGYGYTF. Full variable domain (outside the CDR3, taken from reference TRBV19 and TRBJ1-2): DGGITQSPKYLFRKEGQNVTLSCEQNLNHDAMYWYRQDPGQGLRLIYYSQIVNDFQKGDIAEGYSVSREKKESFPLTVTSAQKNPTAFYLCASSKQGEGYGYTFGSGTRLTVV.

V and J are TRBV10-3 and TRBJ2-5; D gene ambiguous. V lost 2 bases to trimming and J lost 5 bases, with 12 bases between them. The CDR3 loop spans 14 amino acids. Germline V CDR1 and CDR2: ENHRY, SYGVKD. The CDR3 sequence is CAISERGSVETQYF. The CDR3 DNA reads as TGTGCCATCAGTGAGAGAGGCTCGGTGGAGACCCAGTACTTC.